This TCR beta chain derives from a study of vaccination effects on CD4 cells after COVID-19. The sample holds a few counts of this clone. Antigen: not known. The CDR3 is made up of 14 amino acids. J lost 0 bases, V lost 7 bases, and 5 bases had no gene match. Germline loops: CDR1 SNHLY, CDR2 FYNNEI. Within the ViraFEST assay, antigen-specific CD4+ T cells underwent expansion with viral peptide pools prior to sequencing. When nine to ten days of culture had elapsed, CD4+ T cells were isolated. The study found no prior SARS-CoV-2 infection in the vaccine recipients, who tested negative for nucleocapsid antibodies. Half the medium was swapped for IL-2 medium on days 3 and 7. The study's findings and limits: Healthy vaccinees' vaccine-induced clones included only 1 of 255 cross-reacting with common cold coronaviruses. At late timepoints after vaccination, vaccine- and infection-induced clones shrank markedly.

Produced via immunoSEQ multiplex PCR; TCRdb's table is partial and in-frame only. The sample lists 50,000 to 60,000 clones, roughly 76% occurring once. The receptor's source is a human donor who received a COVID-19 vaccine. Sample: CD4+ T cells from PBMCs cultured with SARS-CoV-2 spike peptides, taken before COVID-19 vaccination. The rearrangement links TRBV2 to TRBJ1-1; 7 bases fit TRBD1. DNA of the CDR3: TGTGCCAGCAACTCACAGGGGATGAACACTGAAGCTTTCTTT. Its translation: CASNSQGMNTEAFF.